The 30 T cell receptor beta chains below come from one sample, sequenced in a study of Ad26.COV2.S vaccination and SARS-CoV-2 variants. Noted treatment: around 19 received Ad26.COV2.S at low or high dose, single or two shots; 5 received placebo; per-sample allocation not given. Day 63 following the first vaccine or placebo injection was when the samples were taken. TCRdb keeps only in-frame clones here, not all; method: immunoSEQ multiplex PCR. The sample includes about 420,000 clones, roughly 90% of them seen just once. The material sequenced was peripheral blood, taken in a trial of Ad26.COV2.S vaccine versus placebo. The origin of the receptors is a person aged 18-65 years who received the Ad26.COV2.S COVID-19 vaccine or a placebo.

In DNA form, the CDR3 reads TGTGCCAGCAGTTATGATCGATTAGACAGTAACTACTTGAACACTGAAGCTTTCTTT. This sequence encodes CASSYDRLDSNYLNTEAFF. The chain uses TRBV6-2 or TRBV6-3 and TRBJ1-1; D is perhaps TRBD1 (5 bases). The CDR3 sequence is 19 residues long. Trimming took 3 bases from V and 0 from J, leaving 23 bases between them. Germline assignment: CDR1 MNHEY and CDR2 SVGEGT.

This clone has a count of ten or more. The chain uses TRBV24-1 and TRBJ1-1; D ambiguous. From germline, CDR1 is KGHDR and CDR2 SFDVKD. The CDR3 consists of 12 residues. Trimming removed 12 bases at V and 9 bases at J, with 19 bases between. The CDR3 nucleotides read TGTGCCGCCCGTAATATCCAAGGGAAAGCTTTCTTT. This codes for CAARNIQGKAFF.

The rearrangement links TRBV7-2 to TRBJ2-5, with 9 nucleotides matching TRBD1. This CDR3 has 14 amino acids. J gave up 7 bases and V 6 bases, and 9 bases lay outside the gene matches. Germline V gene sequence: CDR1 SGHTA, CDR2 FQGNSA. The CDR3 DNA reads TGTGCCAGCAGTACTACAGGGGGCGCCCCGACCCAGTACTTC. Translated: CASSTTGGAPTQYF.

The chain recombines TRBV5-4 with TRBJ1-1; TRBD1 matches 7 bases. The CDR3 has 15 amino acids. V was clipped by 5 bases and J by 2 bases; unmatched bases: 9. Germline-derived CDR1 and CDR2 are SGHNT and YYREEE (reference sequence). The CDR3 here is CASRTRDSPNTEAFF. The CDR3 bases are TGTGCCAGCAGAACACGGGACAGTCCTAACACTGAAGCTTTCTTT.

The chain employs TRBV5-6 and TRBJ1-2, with D hard to call. This CDR3 region has 15 residues. Germline V CDR1 and CDR2: SGHDT, YYEEEE. Trimming took 2 bases from V and 4 from J, leaving 15 bases between them. DNA for the CDR3: TGTGCCAGCAGCTTTTTGGGGATGGACGTCTATGGCTACACCTTC. Residues: CASSFLGMDVYGYTF.

The CDR3 region has the DNA TGTGCCAGCAGCTTAGAATTTGGGGTTGGCTACACCTTC. Translating gives CASSLEFGVGYTF. V usage is TRBV13 and J usage is TRBJ1-2; no reliable D call. The CDR3 runs to 13 residues. The V end lost 1 base, the J end lost 7 bases, and 10 bases lay between the germline ends. Germline loops: CDR1 PRHDT, CDR2 FYEKMQ (reference sequence).

V and J are TRBV5-1 and TRBJ2-3; D gene unclear. CDR1 is SGHRS, CDR2 YFSETQ, per germline. The CDR3 covers 15 residues. V shed 0 bases and J shed 0 bases, with 8 bases lying between them. The CDR3 nucleotides read TGCGCCAGCAGCTTGGGTAAGGCTAGCACAGATACGCAGTATTTT. It specifies CASSLGKASTDTQYF.

J is TRBJ1-5 and V is TRBV7-2, with a tentative D call TRBD1 (5 bases). Germline lookup yields CDR1 SGHTA and CDR2 FQGNSA. V lost 1 base, J lost 0 bases, and 10 bases lay in between. There are 16 residues in the CDR3. DNA of the CDR3: TGTGCCAGCAGCTTAGGGGGCGGGCGTAGCAATCAGCCCCAGCATTTT. It translates to CASSLGGGRSNQPQHF.

The chain links TRBV10-3 to TRBJ1-1; the match to TRBD1 covers 9 bases. The V segment lost 9 bases and the J segment 5 bases; nucleotides outside the gene matches: 10. The CDR3 runs to 14 residues. Looked up from germline, CDR1 is ENHRY and CDR2 is SYGVKD. The DNA of the CDR3 is TGTGCCATTCAACCGGGACAGGGAATAACTGAAGCTTTCTTT. Translated: CAIQPGQGITEAFF.

CDR3 coding DNA: TGTGCCAGCAGTAATAATAAAGAGACCCAGTACTTC. It specifies CASSNNKETQYF. This chain joins TRBV12-3 or TRBV12-4 and TRBJ2-5, with D uncertain. The CDR3 is 12 amino acids. V lost 5 bases and J lost 3, with 7 bases in between.

The V and J genes are TRBV4-1 and TRBJ2-1, with 9 bases lining up with TRBD1. J gave up 7 bases and V 4 bases, and 5 bases lay outside the gene matches. Per germline, CDR1 MGHRA and CDR2 YSYEKL. The CDR3 contains 14 residues. CDR3 in amino acids: CASSPGTGRNEQFF. Here the CDR3 DNA reads TGCGCCAGCAGCCCGGGGACAGGGAGAAATGAGCAGTTCTTC.

CDR3: CASSRQDNNEQFF. The CDR3 bases are TGTGCCAGTAGTAGACAGGATAACAATGAGCAGTTCTTC. The chain couples TRBV19 to TRBJ2-1; the D gene is possibly TRBD1 (6 bases). Germline V lookup: CDR1 LNHDA, CDR2 SQIVND (reference sequence). With 4 bases removed from V and 5 bases from J, the gap between germline ends came to 9 bases. CDR3 size: 13 residues.

The chain employs TRBV5-4 and TRBJ1-5; possibly TRBD1 for D (6 bases). V dropped 0 bases and J dropped 5 bases, with 9 bases sitting between them. CDR3 length: 14 amino acids. The V gene's germline CDR1 is SGHNT and CDR2 YYREEE (reference sequence). CDR3 DNA sequence: TGTGCCAGCAGCTTGGGAGGGGGGGATCAGCCCCAGCATTTT. Amino acids: CASSLGGGDQPQHF.

The V call is TRBV4-1, the J call TRBJ1-2, with 8 bases fitting TRBD1. The junction had 8 bases not matched to a gene; V was cut back by 0 bases and J by 8 bases. This CDR3 is built from 15 residues. Looked up from germline, CDR1 is MGHRA and CDR2 is YSYEKL. The CDR3 loop reads CASSQDPATGEGYTF. CDR3 coding DNA: TGCGCCAGCAGCCAAGATCCAGCGACAGGGGAAGGCTACACCTTC.

The V and J genes are TRBV6-5 and TRBJ1-2; D call uncertain. V lost 7 bases and J 11 bases, leaving 14 bases between the germline ends. CDR1 and CDR2 from the germline V gene are MNHEY and SVGAGI. CDR3 length: 11 residues. CDR3 in amino acids: CASTEIGWYTF. CDR3 coding DNA: TGTGCCAGCACCGAGATAGGGTGGTACACCTTC.

The chain uses TRBV2 and TRBJ2-5; TRBD1 or TRBD2 may be the D gene (6 bases each). The CDR3 sequence is 15 residues long. V was trimmed by 10 bases and J by 5 bases, leaving 23 bases between them. Per germline, CDR1 SNHLY and CDR2 FYNNEI. The CDR3, as DNA: TGTGCCACCCTGGGGGCGGGGCCCCTCGGGGAGACCCAGTACTTC. Protein sequence: CATLGAGPLGETQYF.

This clone has just a few counts. The chain joins TRBV7-7 to TRBJ1-6, with 7 bases aligning to TRBD1. Losses at the gene ends were 5 bases for V and 7 bases for J; bases not matched to a gene: 11. CDR1 and CDR2 from the germline V gene are SSHAT and FNYEAQ (reference sequence). The CDR3 sequence is 16 residues long. The CDR3 protein is CASSAHPPGGNSPLHF. The CDR3 DNA reads TGTGCCAGCAGCGCCCACCCCCCAGGGGGGAATTCACCCCTCCACTTT.

J is TRBJ2-1 and V is TRBV24-1; D may be TRBD1 or TRBD2 (5 bases each). CDR3 length: 16 amino acids. Trimming took 1 base from V and 2 from J, leaving 11 bases between them. Germline-derived CDR1 and CDR2 are KGHDR and SFDVKD. The CDR3 DNA reads as TGTGCCACCAGTGATTTTAACGGGGCCCCCTACAATGAGCAGTTCTTC. Its translation: CATSDFNGAPYNEQFF.

V is TRBV7-2 and J is TRBJ1-3, with D tentatively TRBD1 (5 bases). V was shortened by 4 bases and J by 2 bases, with 9 bases between the two germline ends. The CDR3 extends over 14 amino acids. Germline-derived CDR1 and CDR2 are SGHTA and FQGNSA. CDR3 sequence: CASSSLGPGNTIYF. The CDR3 bases are TGTGCCAGCAGCTCACTGGGACCTGGAAACACCATATATTTT. The complete variable domain, with remaining parts taken from reference TRBV7-2 and TRBJ1-3, reads GAGVSQSPSNKVTEKGKDVELRCDPISGHTALYWYRQSLGQGLEFLIYFQGNSAPDKSGLPSDRFSAERTGGSVSTLTIQRTQQEDSAVYLCASSSLGPGNTIYFGEGSWLTVV.

The rearrangement uses TRBV28 and TRBJ1-2, with 7 positions matching TRBD1. Germline values: CDR1 MDHEN, CDR2 SYDVKM. The CDR3 contains 14 residues. The V segment lost 3 bases and the J segment 3 bases; nucleotides outside the gene matches: 4. The CDR3 protein is CASSFLDRDYGYTF. Here the CDR3 DNA reads TGTGCCAGCAGTTTCCTCGACAGGGACTATGGCTACACCTTC.

The chain employs TRBV2 and TRBJ2-2; maybe TRBD2 (5 bases). From germline, CDR1 is SNHLY and CDR2 FYNNEI. The V end lost 4 bases, the J end lost 2 bases, and 14 bases lay between the germline ends. The CDR3 contains 16 residues. The CDR3 nucleotides are TGTGCCAGCAGTGGGGAGCAGCAGCTTAACACCGGGGAGCTGTTTTTT. Translation: CASSGEQQLNTGELFF.

This sequence joins TRBV4-3 and TRBJ1-2; possible D gene TRBD1, 5 bases. The germline CDR1 and CDR2 sequences are LGHNA and YSLEER. V lost 0 bases and J 11 bases, leaving 19 bases between the germline ends. CDR3 length: 15 residues. CDR3 region: CASSQEGDGAMGYTF. The CDR3, as DNA: TGCGCCAGCAGCCAAGAGGGGGACGGTGCTATGGGGTACACCTTC.

J is TRBJ2-1 and V is TRBV6-6, with 8 bases aligning to TRBD2. The CDR3 totals 15 residues. Losses at the gene ends were 4 bases for V and 14 bases for J; bases not matched to a gene: 16. The germline gives CDR1 MNHNY, CDR2 SVGAGI (reference sequence). The CDR3 DNA sequence: TGTGCCAGCAGTTTCTTTGAGAGCGGGGGCCAAGTTGAGTTCTTC. Translation: CASSFFESGGQVEFF.

V usage is TRBV30 and J usage is TRBJ1-3, with D uncertain. The CDR3 has 15 residues. Trimming cost V 1 base and J 0 bases, with 10 bases left between them. The V gene's germline CDR1 is GTSNPN and CDR2 SVGIG (reference sequence). This CDR3 reads CAWSALGSSGNTIYF. As DNA, the CDR3 is TGTGCCTGGAGTGCCCTCGGGAGCTCTGGAAACACCATATATTTT.

In its sample, this clone was seen once. The chain uses TRBV7-9 and TRBJ2-5; 9 bases match TRBD1. Germline-derived CDR1 and CDR2 are SEHNR and FQNEAQ (reference sequence). The CDR3 totals 16 residues. V shed 4 bases, J shed 0 bases, and the junction held 6 bases outside the gene matches. The CDR3 coding sequence is TGTGCCAGCAGCTCAAGGGACAGGGTGGACCAAGAGACCCAGTACTTC. Translating it yields CASSSRDRVDQETQYF.

This chain joins TRBV5-1 and TRBJ2-5; the D is unclear. This CDR3 is built from 14 residues. Trimming removed 4 bases at V and 1 base at J, with 11 bases between. The germline V gene has CDR1 SGHRS and CDR2 YFSETQ. CDR3 DNA: TGCGCCAGCAGCCCCTCCCCAACCCAAGAGACCCAGTACTTC. It translates to CASSPSPTQETQYF.

V usage is TRBV27 and J usage is TRBJ2-3, with TRBD1 as a possible D gene (6 bases). The CDR3 length is 14 residues. CDR1 and CDR2 from the germline V gene are MNHEY and SMNVEV (reference sequence). V dropped 6 bases and J dropped 0 bases, with 10 bases sitting between them. CDR3: CASSTRGSTDTQYF. For the CDR3, the DNA is TGTGCCAGCAGCACCAGGGGTAGCACAGATACGCAGTATTTT.

The chain recombines TRBV19 with TRBJ2-1; D gene ambiguous. CDR1 and CDR2 (germline): LNHDA, SQIVND (reference sequence). This CDR3 contains 13 residues. V shed 4 bases and J shed 7 bases, with 11 bases lying between them. This chain's CDR3 is CASSSNWENEQFF. CDR3 nucleotide sequence: TGTGCCAGTAGTAGCAATTGGGAAAATGAGCAGTTCTTC.

The chain combines TRBV19 with TRBJ1-1; 8 nucleotides align to TRBD1. Germline V gene lookup returns CDR1 LNHDA and CDR2 SQIVND (reference sequence). The CDR3 is made up of 15 amino acids. Losses at the gene ends were 5 bases for V and 1 base for J; bases not matched to a gene: 6. This chain's CDR3 is CASSSQGGGNTEAFF. In DNA, the CDR3 is TGTGCCAGTAGTTCACAGGGGGGTGGGAACACTGAAGCTTTCTTT.

The gene calls are TRBV7-2 and TRBJ2-3; 10 nucleotides match TRBD1. V dropped 4 bases and J dropped 5; count of bases not matched to a gene: 6. This CDR3 has 15 residues. The V gene's germline CDR1 is SGHTA and CDR2 FQGNSA. CDR3 protein: CASSSRTGGGDTQYF. CDR3 sequence (DNA): TGTGCCAGCAGCTCGCGGACAGGGGGAGGAGATACGCAGTATTTT.